This record covers a single TCR beta chain. Quantitative barcoded 5'-RACE was used to prepare TCR beta libraries. Each CDR3 protein gets one entry after TCRdb re-called the 5' RACE reads with MiXCR. This table has about 340,000 distinct CDR3 sequences, under 15% appearing once. The entry originates in a study of CD8 T cells in ankylosing spondylitis. The V and J ends lost 3 bases and 8 bases, in that order; junction bases with no gene match: 8. The length of the CDR3 is 14 residues. Germline V gene data show CDR1 as MGHDK and CDR2 as SYGVNS. The clonotype originates from a male donor with ankylosing spondylitis or in good health (not recorded which). The sample consisted of blood, either unsorted or a sorted T cell fraction (not recorded which). The V and J genes are TRBV25-1 and TRBJ1-2; 8 bases are a match to TRBD1. CDR3 bases: TGTGCCAGCAGTGACCGGGGACAGGCGGAGGGCTACACCTTC. This codes for CASSDRGQAEGYTF.